A selection of T cell receptor beta chains follows, all from one sample in a study of blood T cell repertoires in COVID-19. The data were produced by immunoSEQ multiplex PCR, yet TCRdb's version contains in-frame clones alone and is incomplete. Of 110,000 to 150,000 clones in the sample, approximately 86% were seen once. The sequencing input was peripheral blood. Source of these receptors: a human donor in a cohort sampled during active COVID-19. CDR3s include the opening cysteine and the closing phenylalanine or tryptophan.

13	TRBV5-1	CASSYDRGTEAFF
17	TRBV5-1	CASSPGTGAFPNTEAFF
14	TRBV7-7	CASSDEGQGREQYF
11	TRBV2	CASSESGTQFF
12	TRBV3-1/TRBV3-2	CASSLASGEQYF
22	TRBV3-1/TRBV3-2	CASSQDSTTSGRPHVTRETQYF
14	TRBV15	CATSRNSGGDEQFF
15	TRBV7-3	CASSPLGGSGNEQFF
13	TRBV2	CASCRDYQETQYF
15	TRBV14	CASSQAGGVSNEQFF
12	TRBV7-3	CASGTGLSEAFF
15	TRBV6-4	CASRNPRYRDYGYTF
15	TRBV11-2	CASSLGQAFSYEQYF
12	TRBV12-3/TRBV12-4	CASSFGVQPQHF
15	TRBV5-4	CASSPGGSGQETQYF
17	TRBV11-2	CASSLGMKIGGGEKLFF
16	TRBV4-2	CASSQKTSGDTDTQYF
13	TRBV11-3	CASSLLAGGEQYF
16	TRBV30	CAWSIQWRFSGNTIYF
14	TRBV6-5	CASSSPGMNTEAFF
18	TRBV27	CASSLLGGVGLAGNEQFF
14	TRBV7-3	CASSSGQGHTEAFF
13	TRBV30	CAWTKQGDQPQHF
16	TRBV7-2	CASSLQLQGPGQPQHF
12	TRBV27	CAKRGPNQPQHF
15	TRBV6-5	CASRPSGGSTDTQYF
14	TRBV10-1	CASRVDRGVGTQYF
17	TRBV28	CASSEGGLTSNTGELFF
18	TRBV9	CASSFPGLAGGIQETQYF